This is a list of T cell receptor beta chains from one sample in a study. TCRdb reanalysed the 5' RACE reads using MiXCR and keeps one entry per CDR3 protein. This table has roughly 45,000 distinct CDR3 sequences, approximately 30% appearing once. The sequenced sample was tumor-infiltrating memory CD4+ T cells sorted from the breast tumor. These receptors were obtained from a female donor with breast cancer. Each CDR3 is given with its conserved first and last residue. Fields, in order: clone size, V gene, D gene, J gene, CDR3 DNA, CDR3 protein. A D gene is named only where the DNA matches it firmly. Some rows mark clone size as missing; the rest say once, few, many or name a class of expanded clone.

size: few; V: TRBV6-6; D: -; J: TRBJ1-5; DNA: TGTGCCAGCAGTTTGCTTAGAGGGCAAAATCAGCCCCAGCATTTT; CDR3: CASSLLRGQNQPQHF
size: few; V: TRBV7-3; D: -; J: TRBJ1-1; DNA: TGTGCCAGCACCGACAGAGGGGCGTTGGGTACTGAAGCTTTCTTT; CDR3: CASTDRGALGTEAFF
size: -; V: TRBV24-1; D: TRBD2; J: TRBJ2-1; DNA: TGTGCCACCAGTGAGCTTAACGGGGCGGGAGTGGCGGCTGAGCAGTTCTTC; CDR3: CATSELNGAGVAAEQFF
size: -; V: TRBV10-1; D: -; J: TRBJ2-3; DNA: TGCGCCAGCAGTGAGAGAATCACAGATACGCAGTATTTT; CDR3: CASSERITDTQYF
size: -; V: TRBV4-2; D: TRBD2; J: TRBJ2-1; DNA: TGTGCCAGCAGTCCCACGATAGCGGGGGACAATGAGCAGTTCTTC; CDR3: CASSPTIAGDNEQFF
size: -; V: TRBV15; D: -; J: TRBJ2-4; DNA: TGTGCCACCAGCAGACCTAGGGGCAAAAACATTCAGTACTTC; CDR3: CATSRPRGKNIQYF
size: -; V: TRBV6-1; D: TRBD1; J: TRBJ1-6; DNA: TGTGCCAGCAGGAAACTACCGGGACAGGGGGCCGATAATTCACCCCTCCACTTT; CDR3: CASRKLPGQGADNSPLHF
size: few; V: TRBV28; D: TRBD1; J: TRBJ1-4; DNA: TGTGCCAGCAATTCTCTATCCGGGGACAGGGTTTGGGGTAATGAAAAACTGTTTTTT; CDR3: CASNSLSGDRVWGNEKLFF
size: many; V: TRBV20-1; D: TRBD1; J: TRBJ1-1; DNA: TGCAGTGCTCGAGCGGGACAGGGTATCATGAACACTGAAGCTTTCTTT; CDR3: CSARAGQGIMNTEAFF
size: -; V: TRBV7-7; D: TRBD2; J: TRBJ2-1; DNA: TGTGCTAGCAGCCCCGGTAGCGGGGGGGTGGGTGAGCAGTTCTTC; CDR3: CASSPGSGGVGEQFF
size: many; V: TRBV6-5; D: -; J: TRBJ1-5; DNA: TGTGCCAGCAGGGCGGCGGGCAGAGATCAGCCCCAGCATTTT; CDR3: CASRAAGRDQPQHF
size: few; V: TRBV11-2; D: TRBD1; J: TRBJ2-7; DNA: TGTGCCAGCAGCCCTGGGACAGCCTCCTACGAGCAGTACTTC; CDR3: CASSPGTASYEQYF
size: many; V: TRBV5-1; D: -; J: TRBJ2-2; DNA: TGCGCCAGCAGCTCGCAGGGGTCCGGGGAGCTGTTTTTT; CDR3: CASSSQGSGELFF
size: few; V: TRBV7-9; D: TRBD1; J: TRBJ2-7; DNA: TGTGCCAGCAGCTTTAACAGGGGAAGCGAGCAGTACTTC; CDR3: CASSFNRGSEQYF
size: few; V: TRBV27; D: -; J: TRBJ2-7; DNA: TGTGCCAGCAGTTTAACCTATGTGGGATACGAGCAGTACTTC; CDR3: CASSLTYVGYEQYF
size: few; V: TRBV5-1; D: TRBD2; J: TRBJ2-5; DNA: TGCGCCAGCAGCTTGTTGGCTAGCGGGAGTCCATCCCAAGAGACCCAGTACTTC; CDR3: CASSLLASGSPSQETQYF
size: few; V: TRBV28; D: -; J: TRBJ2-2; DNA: TGTGCCAGTCTCAGGACCGGGACTTCGAACACCGGGGAGCTGTTTTTT; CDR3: CASLRTGTSNTGELFF
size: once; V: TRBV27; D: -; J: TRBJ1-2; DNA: TGTGCCAGCAGTTTATCGCCAGGGAGCGGGGGGGGCTACACCTTC; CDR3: CASSLSPGSGGGYTF
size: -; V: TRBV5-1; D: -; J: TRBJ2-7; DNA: TGCGCCAGCAGCTTGGACGGGACCTACGAGCAGTACTTC; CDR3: CASSLDGTYEQYF
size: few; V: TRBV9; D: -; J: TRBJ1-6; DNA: TGTGCCAGCAGCGTAGCTGGGGGCGGATCACCCCTCCACTTT; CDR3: CASSVAGGGSPLHF
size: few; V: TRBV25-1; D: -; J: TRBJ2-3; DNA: TGTGCCAGCAGTGAGACTAGTCTCGTTCGATATTTT; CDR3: CASSETSLVRYF
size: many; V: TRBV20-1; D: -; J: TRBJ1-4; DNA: TGCAGTGCTAGAGATGATGAAAAACTGTTTTTT; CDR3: CSARDDEKLFF
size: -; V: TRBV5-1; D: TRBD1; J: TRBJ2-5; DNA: TGCGCCAGCAGCTCCGGGACAGGGTCAGAGACCCAGTACTTC; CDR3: CASSSGTGSETQYF
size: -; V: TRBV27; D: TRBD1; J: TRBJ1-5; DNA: TGTGCCAGCAGGCTAACCGGGACAGGGGGTGGGCAGCCCCAGCATTTT; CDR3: CASRLTGTGGGQPQHF
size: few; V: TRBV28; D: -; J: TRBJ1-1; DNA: TGTGCCAGCAGCCCTATGAACACTGAAGCTTTCTTT; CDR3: CASSPMNTEAFF
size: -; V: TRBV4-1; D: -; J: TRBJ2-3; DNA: TGCGCCAGCAGCCAAGGCGTCAGACGGAACACAGATACGCAGTATTTT; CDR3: CASSQGVRRNTDTQYF
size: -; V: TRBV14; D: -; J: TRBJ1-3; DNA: TGTGCCAGCAGCCAAGTCGCCCGGGGGCTTGGAAACACCATATATTTT; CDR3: CASSQVARGLGNTIYF
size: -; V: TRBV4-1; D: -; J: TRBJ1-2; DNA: TGCGCCAGCAGCCTTAGTACGGTCGACTATGGCTACACCTTC; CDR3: CASSLSTVDYGYTF
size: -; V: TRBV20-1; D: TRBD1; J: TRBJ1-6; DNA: TGCAGTGCTAGGTCATACAGGGGCGAGAATTCACCCCTCCACTTT; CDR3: CSARSYRGENSPLHF
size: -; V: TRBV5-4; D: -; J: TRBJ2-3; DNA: TGTGCCAGCAGCTCTGGGGCGGGGTACACAGATACGCAGTATTTT; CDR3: CASSSGAGYTDTQYF
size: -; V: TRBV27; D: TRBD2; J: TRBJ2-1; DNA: TGTGCCAGCAGCCTCTCTAGCGGGAGTGTCAATGAGCAGTTCTTC; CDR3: CASSLSSGSVNEQFF
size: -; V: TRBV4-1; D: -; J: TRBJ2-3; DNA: TGCGCCAGCAGCCTACGCCCGCGGGGGCTCATGACAGGGTCCCTCACAGATACGCAGTATTTT; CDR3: CASSLRPRGLMTGSLTDTQYF
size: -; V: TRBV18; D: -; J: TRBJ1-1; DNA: TGTGCCAGCTCAAAAGGGGGGGAAGCTTTCTTT; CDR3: CASSKGGEAFF
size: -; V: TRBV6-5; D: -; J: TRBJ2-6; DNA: TGTGCCAGCAGTTCTTGGACCAACTCTGGGGCCAACGTCCTGACTTTC; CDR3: CASSSWTNSGANVLTF
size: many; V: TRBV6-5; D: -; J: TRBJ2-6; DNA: TGTGCCAGCAGTTACGGCGGGGGCGTTAGCTCTGGGGCCAACGTCCTGACTTTC; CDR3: CASSYGGGVSSGANVLTF
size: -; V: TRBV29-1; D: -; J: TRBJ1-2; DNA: TGCAGTGTCGTGGACTCCTATGCCTACACCTTC; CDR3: CSVVDSYAYTF
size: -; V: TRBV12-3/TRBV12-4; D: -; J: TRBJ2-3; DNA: TGTGCCAGCAGTCGAGGAACAGATACGCAGTATTTT; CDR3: CASSRGTDTQYF
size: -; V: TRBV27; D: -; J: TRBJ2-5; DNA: TGTGCCAGCAGTTTAAGGGGTGTGGGGGAGACCCAGTACTTC; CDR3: CASSLRGVGETQYF
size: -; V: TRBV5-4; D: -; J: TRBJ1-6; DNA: TGTGCCAGCAGCGGGCGAATAGAGACTGGGAATTCACCCCTCCACTTT; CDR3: CASSGRIETGNSPLHF
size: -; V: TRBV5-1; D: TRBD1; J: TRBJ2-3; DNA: TGCGCCAGCAGCTCGGTGGGATTAGGGACAGGGGACCTCACAGATACGCAGTATTTT; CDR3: CASSSVGLGTGDLTDTQYF
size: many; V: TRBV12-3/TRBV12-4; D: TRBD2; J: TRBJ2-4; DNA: TGTGCCAGCAGTCCCTCTGGTGCGGGGGTAAACATTCAGTACTTC; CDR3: CASSPSGAGVNIQYF
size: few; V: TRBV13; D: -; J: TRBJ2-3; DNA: TGTGCCAGCAGCTTCGCCGGTGGTACGCAGTATTTT; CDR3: CASSFAGGTQYF
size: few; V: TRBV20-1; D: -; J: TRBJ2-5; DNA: TGCAGTGCTAGACAGGGACCTCAAGAGACCCAGTACTTC; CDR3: CSARQGPQETQYF
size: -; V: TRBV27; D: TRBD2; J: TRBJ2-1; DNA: TGTGCCAGCAGTTTACTAGCGGTAGGACTTCTCAATGAGCAGTTCTTC; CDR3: CASSLLAVGLLNEQFF
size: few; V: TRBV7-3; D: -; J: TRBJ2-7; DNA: TGTGCCAGCAGCCCCGACACTTACTCCTACGAGCAGTACTTC; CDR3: CASSPDTYSYEQYF
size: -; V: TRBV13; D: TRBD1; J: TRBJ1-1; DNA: TGTGCCAGCAGCCCCCTGACAGGGGGGACTGAAGCTTTCTTT; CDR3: CASSPLTGGTEAFF
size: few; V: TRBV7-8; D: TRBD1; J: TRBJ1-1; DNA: TGTGCCAGCAGCTTACAGGGGGACACTGAAGCTTTCTTT; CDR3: CASSLQGDTEAFF
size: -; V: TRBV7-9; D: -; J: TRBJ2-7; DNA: TGTGCCAGCAGCTTAGTGGCCGGAAAGTACGAGCAGTACTTC; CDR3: CASSLVAGKYEQYF
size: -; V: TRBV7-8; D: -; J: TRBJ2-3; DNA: TGTGCCAGCAGCTTAGCTGCGAAAGATACGCAGTGTTTT; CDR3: CASSLAAKDTQCF
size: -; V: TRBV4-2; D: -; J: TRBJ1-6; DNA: TGTGCCAGCAGCCAGTCCAGGGTACTCATTAATTCACCCCTCCACTTT; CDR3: CASSQSRVLINSPLHF
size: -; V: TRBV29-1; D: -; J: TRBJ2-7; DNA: TGCAGCGTCGAGGACGGGGCCAACGAGCAGTACTTC; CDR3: CSVEDGANEQYF
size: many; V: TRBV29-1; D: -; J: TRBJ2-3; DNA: TGCAGCGTTGTGGGTTTCAACACAGATACGCAGTATTTT; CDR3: CSVVGFNTDTQYF